Sequencing of this T cell receptor (beta chain) was carried out in a study of T cells after yellow fever vaccination (dated 2019 in TCRdb). About the investigation overall: Libraries from fractions with low cell numbers were prepared with the SMART-Seq v4 Ultra Low Input RNA kit. Bulk TCR alpha and beta repertoires were sequenced longitudinally to track T-cell clones before and after primary and booster YFV17D yellow fever vaccination. Two healthy male donors, one aged 18 to 30 and one aged 30 to 40 years, made up the cohort. Bulk PBMC replicates and cell subsets were isolated from blood drawn at multiple timepoints before and after both primary and secondary immunization.

Overall study outcomes, separate from this receptor: Because abundant contaminating clonotypes from the bulk population could be contained in FACS-sorted repertoires, computational filtering was required. Most clones expanded after primary vaccination (almost 97% of CD4 and roughly 91% of CD8) were re-detected after the booster, suggesting that broad memory maintenance occurred. Compared with the primary T-cell response, the secondary T-cell response was weaker but faster, peaking on day 5 rather than day 15. A small fraction of clonotypes appeared in both the CD4 and CD8 compartments, likely as a result of convergent recombination. Only a couple of donors were included in the study, so the extent to which the findings can be generalized is limited.

On this clonotype itself: Its antigen is currently not known. Base qualities are not recorded, but no much larger clone differs from it by a single base.

TCR cDNA was synthesized by 5'RACE template switching, through which a universal primer site and unique molecular identifiers were introduced. Priming of cDNA synthesis was performed from both the TCR alpha and TCR beta constant segments. Libraries were amplified in two PCR steps, with sample barcodes and sequencing adapters added in the second step. Libraries were sequenced on Illumina HiSeq 2500 (2x100 bp) or NovaSeq (2x150 bp). The study's processing was this. MIGEC was used to demultiplex reads and collapse the reads into UMI consensus sequences, and MiXCR was used for V(D)J alignment. Vaccine-responding clonotypes were defined with edgeR using replicate PBMC samples, requiring FDR below 0.01 and a log2 fold change above 5 up to day 15. CD4 or CD8 identity was assigned to each bulk clonotype according to whether the clonotype was present at higher abundance in the sequenced CD4 repertoire or the sequenced CD8 repertoire. TCRdb reanalyzed the raw reads on its own, using fastp at Q25 for trimming and MiXCR for clone calling, and kept in-frame beta chains. All rows with the same CDR3 protein become a single entry with the most common DNA and genes. For this entry, the V and J calls and clone size follow TCRdb and not the study's own pipeline. A total of about 73,000 distinct CDR3 sequences appear in this sample, approximately 7.5% of them only once. Jointly, the top ten make up 41% of the sample.

Compared with germline, V lacks 5 bases and J lacks 3 bases; bases without a gene match: 9. The CDR3 spans 16 residues, from the cysteine through the phenylalanine. Of the read, only the CDR3 DNA is kept; its 48 bases are in frame from base 1. In the germline V gene, CDR1 corresponds to SGHDN and CDR2 to FVKESK. The treatment or condition label on this specimen signifies: live attenuated yellow fever vaccine strain. A standard Ficoll-Paque protocol was used to isolate PBMCs from peripheral blood. Dynabeads CD4 and CD8 positive selection kits were used to isolate CD4 and CD8 T-cell fractions. RNA was extracted with TriZol from bulk PBMCs, CD4 and CD8 fractions, and dextramer-positive and dextramer-negative fractions.

The chain is assembled from TRBV14 and TRBJ2-7, and 11 junction bases match TRBD2. This receptor was taken from a man aged 25-40 years who received the YFV17D yellow fever vaccine. The sequencing here drew on CD8+ T cells sorted from PBMCs, taken on the day of the yellow fever booster vaccination. CDR3 loop: CASSDTLAGGYYEQYF. The DNA sequence is given as TGTGCCAGCAGCGATACTCTAGCGGGAGGATACTACGAGCAGTACTTC. Outside the CDR3, residues come from the reference TRBV14 and TRBJ2-7 proteins, so the full variable domain is: EAGVTQFPSHSVIEKGQTVTLRCDPISGHDNLYWYRRVMGKEIKFLLHFVKESKQDESGMPNNRFLAERTGGTYSTLKVQPAELEDSGVYFCASSDTLAGGYYEQYFGPGTRLTVT.